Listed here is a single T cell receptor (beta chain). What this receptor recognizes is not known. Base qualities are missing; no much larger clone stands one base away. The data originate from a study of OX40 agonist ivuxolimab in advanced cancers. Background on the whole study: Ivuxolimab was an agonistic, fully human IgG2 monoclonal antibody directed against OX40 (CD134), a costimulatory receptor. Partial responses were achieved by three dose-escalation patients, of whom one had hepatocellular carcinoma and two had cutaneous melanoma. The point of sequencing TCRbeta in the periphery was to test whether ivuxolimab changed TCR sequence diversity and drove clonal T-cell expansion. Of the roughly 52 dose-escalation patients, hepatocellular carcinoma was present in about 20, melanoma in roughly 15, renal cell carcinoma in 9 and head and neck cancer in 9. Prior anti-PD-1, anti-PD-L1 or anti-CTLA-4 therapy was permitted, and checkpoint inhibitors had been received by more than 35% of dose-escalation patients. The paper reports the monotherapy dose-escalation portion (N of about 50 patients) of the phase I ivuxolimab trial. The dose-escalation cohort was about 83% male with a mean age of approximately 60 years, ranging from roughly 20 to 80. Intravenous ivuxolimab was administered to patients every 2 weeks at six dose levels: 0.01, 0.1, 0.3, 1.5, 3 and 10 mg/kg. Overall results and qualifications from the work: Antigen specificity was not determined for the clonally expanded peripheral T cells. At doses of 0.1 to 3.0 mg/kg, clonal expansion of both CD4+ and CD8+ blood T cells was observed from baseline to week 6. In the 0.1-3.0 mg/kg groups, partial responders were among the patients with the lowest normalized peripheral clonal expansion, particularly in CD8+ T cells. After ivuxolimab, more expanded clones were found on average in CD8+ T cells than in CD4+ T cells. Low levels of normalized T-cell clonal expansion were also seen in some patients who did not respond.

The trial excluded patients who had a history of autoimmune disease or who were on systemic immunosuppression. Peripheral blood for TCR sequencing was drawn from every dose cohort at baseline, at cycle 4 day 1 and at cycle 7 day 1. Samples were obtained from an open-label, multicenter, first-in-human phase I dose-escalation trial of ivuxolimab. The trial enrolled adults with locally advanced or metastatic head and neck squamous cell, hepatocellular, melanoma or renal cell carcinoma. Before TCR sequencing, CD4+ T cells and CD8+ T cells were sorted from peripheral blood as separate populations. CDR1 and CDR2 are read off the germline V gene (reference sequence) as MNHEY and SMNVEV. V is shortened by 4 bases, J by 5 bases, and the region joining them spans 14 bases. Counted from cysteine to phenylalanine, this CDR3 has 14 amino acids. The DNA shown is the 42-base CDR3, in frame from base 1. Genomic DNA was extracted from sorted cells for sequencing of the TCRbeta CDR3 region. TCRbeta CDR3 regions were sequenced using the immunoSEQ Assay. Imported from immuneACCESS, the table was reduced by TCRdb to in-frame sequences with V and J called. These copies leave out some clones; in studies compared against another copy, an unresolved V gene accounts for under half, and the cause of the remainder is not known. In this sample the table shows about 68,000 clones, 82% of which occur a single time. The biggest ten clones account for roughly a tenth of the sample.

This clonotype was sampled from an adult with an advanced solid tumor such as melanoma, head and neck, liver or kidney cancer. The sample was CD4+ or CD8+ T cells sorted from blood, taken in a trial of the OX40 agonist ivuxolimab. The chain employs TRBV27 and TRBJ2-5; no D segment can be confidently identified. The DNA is TGTGCCAGCAGTTCCCGGTTAGTCGGGGAGACCCAGTACTTC. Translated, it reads CASSSRLVGETQYF.